The 28 T cell receptor beta chains listed next were all sequenced from one sample in a study of T cell repertoires and HLA-DP antigens (dated 2018 in TCRdb). Preparation of the library involved the immunoSEQ multiplex PCR assay. TCRdb obtained this table from immuneACCESS and retained in-frame rearrangements with V and J assigned. These tables miss some clones; where compared with another copy, unresolved V genes account for less than half of the shortfall, and the remainder is unexplained. Across this sample there are 75,000 to 90,000 clones, with 86% seen only once. The ten most abundant clones make up about 1.7% of the sample. These receptors have no identified antigens. The sequencing input was CD4+ T cells from PBMCs. These receptors were collected from a middle-aged man in good health and CMV-seronegative.

This sequence joins TRBV12-5 and TRBJ2-1, with TRBD2 matching over 11 bases. The CDR3 consists of 15 residues. V was clipped by 6 bases and J by 10 bases; unmatched bases: 11. Germline V gene lookup returns CDR1 LGHNT and CDR2 FRNRAP. This CDR3 reads CASGSPGLAGIEQFF. The CDR3 nucleotides read TGTGCTAGTGGCTCTCCTGGACTAGCGGGTATAGAGCAGTTCTTC.

The chain carries TRBV30 and TRBJ2-1; TRBD2 matches 9 bases. CDR1 and CDR2 from the germline V gene are GTSNPN and SVGIG (reference sequence). CDR3 length: 13 amino acids. Germline trimming cut 7 bases from V and 7 bases from J; bases unmatched to any gene: 8. The CDR3 region has the DNA TGTGCCTACAAGCGGGGGGCGGGGAATGAGCAGTTCTTC. It specifies CAYKRGAGNEQFF.

V usage is TRBV28 and J usage is TRBJ1-4; tentatively, D is TRBD1 (5 bases). Germline-derived CDR1 and CDR2 are MDHEN and SYDVKM. This CDR3 region has 15 residues. V was shortened by 6 bases and J by 8 bases, with 19 bases between the two germline ends. For the CDR3, the DNA is TGTGCCAGCAGAAATGGGGCCAGCCCAAGGGAAAAACTGTTTTTT. Translating it yields CASRNGASPREKLFF.

This clone was picked up a small number of times. The chain has TRBV19 and TRBJ1-1; 7 bases map to TRBD1. The junction had 2 bases not matched to a gene; V was cut back by 4 bases and J by 6 bases. This CDR3 spans 12 amino acids. Germline V gene data show CDR1 as LNHDA and CDR2 as SQIVND (reference sequence). The CDR3 DNA sequence: TGTGCCAGTAGTAGAGACAGGGCTGAAGCTTTCTTT. Amino acids: CASSRDRAEAFF.

The CDR3 DNA sequence: TGTGCCAGCAGCCAAAACCAAGAGACCCAGTACTTC. Encoded protein: CASSQNQETQYF. The J gene is TRBJ2-5, the V gene TRBV9, with no clear D. The CDR3 contains 12 residues. V lost 4 bases and J 0 bases, leaving 4 bases between the germline ends. Germline V CDR1 and CDR2: SGDLS, YYNGEE.

This clone was picked up many times. The chain carries TRBV15 and TRBJ1-3; no definite D call. The CDR3 runs 12 residues. Trimming took 0 bases from V and 3 from J, leaving 0 bases between them. Germline V gene data show CDR1 as LNHNV and CDR2 as YYDKDF (reference sequence). The CDR3 coding sequence is TGTGCCACCAGCAGAGATGGAAACACCATATATTTT. Its protein is CATSRDGNTIYF.

The chain's CDR3 is CASSLGGTSPTNEQFF. CDR3 in DNA: TGTGCCAGCAGCTTAGGGGGGACTAGCCCAACAAATGAGCAGTTCTTC. V usage is TRBV7-3 and J usage is TRBJ2-1, with 9 bases identical to TRBD2. CDR1 SGHTA and CDR2 FQGTGA come from the germline V gene. Trimming removed 2 bases from V and 7 bases from J; junction bases left unmatched: 9. The CDR3 is made up of 16 amino acids.

The chain recombines TRBV30 with TRBJ1-3, with 8 bases fitting TRBD1. The length of the CDR3 is 15 residues. Germline CDR1 is GTSNPN and CDR2 is SVGIG (reference sequence). With V trimmed by 4 bases and J by 3 bases, 8 bases remained unmatched. The CDR3 spells CAWKTRTGRGNTIYF. As DNA, the CDR3 is TGTGCCTGGAAAACCCGGACAGGGCGTGGAAACACCATATATTTT.

This clone was recorded once. The chain employs TRBV6-5 and TRBJ2-1; 11 nucleotides match TRBD1. V was clipped by 2 bases and J by 6 bases; unmatched bases: 6. The CDR3 length is 16 residues. Germline lookup yields CDR1 MNHEY and CDR2 SVGAGI. The CDR3 DNA follows: TGTGCCAGCAGTTACAGGGACAGGGGGTCGCCCAATGAGCAGTTCTTC. Amino acids: CASSYRDRGSPNEQFF.

Relative to its sample, this clone is medium-sized. Written as DNA, the CDR3 is TGTGCCAGCAGCTTAGCCGGGAGGCCGACCGAACGCTATGGCTACACCTTC. Translating gives CASSLAGRPTERYGYTF. The chain links TRBV7-9 to TRBJ1-2; D not certain. V lost 0 bases and J 4 bases, leaving 18 bases between the germline ends. The germline CDR1 and CDR2 sequences are SEHNR and FQNEAQ (reference sequence). The CDR3 runs 17 residues.

J is TRBJ1-2 and V is TRBV7-8, with D tentatively TRBD1 (5 bases). This CDR3 contains 14 residues. Germline V gene data show CDR1 as SGHVS and CDR2 as FQNEAQ. The ends were cut back, 3 bases at V and 2 bases at J, with 10 bases in the middle. Here the CDR3 DNA reads TGTGCCAGCAGCTTCCTGACAGCGAACTATGGCTACACCTTC. It is translated as CASSFLTANYGYTF.

The gene calls are TRBV11-3 and TRBJ2-5, with 8 bases identical to TRBD1. CDR1 and CDR2 from the germline V gene are SGHNT and YENEEA. The CDR3 covers 13 residues. J lost 5 bases, V lost 4 bases, and 3 bases had no gene match. CDR3 region: CASSSHRGETQYF. The CDR3 region has the DNA TGTGCCAGCAGCTCTCACAGGGGGGAGACCCAGTACTTC. The complete variable domain, with remaining parts taken from reference TRBV11-3 and TRBJ2-5, reads EAGVVQSPRYKIIEKKQPVAFWCNPISGHNTLYWYLQNLGQGPELLIRYENEEAVDDSQLPKDRFSAERLKGVDSTLKIQPAELGDSAVYLCASSSHRGETQYFGPGTRLLVL.

The chain joins TRBV2 to TRBJ1-2, with TRBD1 as a possible D gene (5 bases). Germline CDR1 reads SNHLY; CDR2 reads FYNNEI. Trimming took 4 bases from V and 3 from J, leaving 6 bases between them. The CDR3 spans 12 residues. DNA for the CDR3: TGTGCCAGCAGTGCCAGGGACTATGGCTACACCTTC. Translating it yields CASSARDYGYTF.

The rearrangement joins TRBV28 to TRBJ2-1; D is undetermined. Trimming left V 2 bases short and J 9 bases short, with 5 bases between. Germline-derived CDR1 and CDR2 are MDHEN and SYDVKM. This CDR3 comprises 11 residues. CDR3 region: CASSLTREQFF. The CDR3 nucleotides are TGTGCCAGCAGTTTAACCCGTGAGCAGTTCTTC.

The sample holds one count of this clone. The chain recombines TRBV7-9 with TRBJ2-3; unclear D gene. Germline values: CDR1 SEHNR, CDR2 FQNEAQ (reference sequence). The CDR3 is made up of 12 amino acids. The V end was cut by 3 bases, the J end by 3 bases, with 4 bases between. CDR3 nucleotide sequence: TGTGCCAGCAGCTTCAAAACAGATACGCAGTATTTT. Its translation is CASSFKTDTQYF.

The chain employs TRBV7-9 and TRBJ1-1, with D unclear. V was clipped by 5 bases and J by 0 bases, with 13 bases between them. Germline lookup yields CDR1 SEHNR and CDR2 FQNEAQ (reference sequence). CDR3 length equals 15 residues. The CDR3 DNA sequence: TGTGCCAGCAGCCCTCGGATTTTCATGAACACTGAAGCTTTCTTT. Translating gives CASSPRIFMNTEAFF.

This chain links TRBV5-6 with TRBJ2-6; 8 bases agree with TRBD1. Germline CDR1 is SGHDT and CDR2 is YYEEEE. The ends lost 2 bases at V and 3 bases at J; junction bases unmatched: 7. The CDR3 consists of 17 residues. The CDR3 DNA follows: TGTGCCAGCAGCTTCGGAGGCAGGGGGCGTGGGGCCAACGTCCTGACTTTC. Translating it yields CASSFGGRGRGANVLTF.

The chain recombines TRBV7-2 with TRBJ2-7; either TRBD1 or TRBD2 may fit D (5 bases each). Germline CDR1 and CDR2: SGHTA and FQGNSA. The CDR3 has 12 residues. Trimming stripped 1 base from V and 6 bases from J, with 7 bases between. CDR3 in amino acids: CASSLVGTEQYF. CDR3 nucleotides: TGTGCCAGCAGCTTAGTGGGGACCGAGCAGTACTTC.

The chain carries TRBV7-8 and TRBJ1-2; unclear D gene. The germline V gene has CDR1 SGHVS and CDR2 FQNEAQ. Trimming removed 1 base from V and 4 bases from J, with 19 bases in between. The CDR3 is made up of 17 amino acids. The CDR3 bases are TGTGCCAGCAGCTTAGGCTCTCCGTCAAAGGTCGGCTATGGCTACACCTTC. Protein: CASSLGSPSKVGYGYTF.

The gene calls are TRBV28 and TRBJ2-3; D call uncertain. This CDR3 has 17 amino acids. The germline CDR1 and CDR2 sequences are MDHEN and SYDVKM. V gave up 7 bases and J gave up 0 bases, with 20 bases separating them. The CDR3 region has the DNA TGTGCCAGCACTCCCCTCCCTCATTCAACTAGCACAGATACGCAGTATTTT. It yields the protein CASTPLPHSTSTDTQYF.

The rearrangement links TRBV28 to TRBJ2-5; 7 nucleotides agree with TRBD1. Germline V lookup: CDR1 MDHEN, CDR2 SYDVKM. The CDR3 loop spans 14 amino acids. J gave up 2 bases and V 6 bases, and 6 bases lay outside the gene matches. The CDR3 DNA follows: TGTGCCAGCAGCGGGACAGTTCTACAAGAGACCCAGTACTTC. Encoded protein: CASSGTVLQETQYF.

V is TRBV25-1 and J is TRBJ2-2, with 7 bases matching TRBD1. Trimming took 10 bases from V and 8 from J; bases not matched to a gene: 10. There are 13 residues in the CDR3. The germline gives CDR1 MGHDK, CDR2 SYGVNS. As DNA, the CDR3 is TGTGCCACCCAGTCAGGGGGTATAGGGGAGCTGTTTTTT. Amino acid sequence: CATQSGGIGELFF.

The chain employs TRBV12-5 and TRBJ2-1, with D maybe TRBD1 (6 bases). Germline loops: CDR1 LGHNT, CDR2 FRNRAP. The CDR3 is 13 residues long. The germline V and J ends were trimmed by 10 bases and 0 bases, with 10 bases remaining between them. The chain's CDR3 is CATQQGSYNEQFF. The CDR3 nucleotides are TGTGCTACCCAACAGGGCTCCTACAATGAGCAGTTCTTC. Combining the CDR3 with reference TRBV12-5 and TRBJ2-1 gives the whole variable domain DARVTQTPRHKVTEMGQEVTMRCQPILGHNTVFWYRQTMMQGLELLAYFRNRAPLDDSGMPKDRFSAEMPDATLATLKIQPSEPRDSAVYFCATQQGSYNEQFFGPGTRLTVL.

The chain links TRBV5-5 to TRBJ1-2; no clear D. The V gene lost 4 bases and the J gene lost 2 bases, with 9 bases spanning the gap. The CDR3 sequence is 13 residues long. CDR1 is SGHKS, CDR2 YYEKEE, per germline (reference sequence). CDR3 sequence reads: CASSPEANYGYTF. Written as DNA, the CDR3 is TGTGCCAGCAGCCCCGAAGCGAACTATGGCTACACCTTC.

The rearrangement joins TRBV27 to TRBJ2-7; 7 nucleotides agree with TRBD1. This CDR3 has 12 amino acids. J was trimmed by 4 bases and V by 10 bases; bases with no gene match: 7. Looked up from germline, CDR1 is MNHEY and CDR2 is SMNVEV (reference sequence). The chain's CDR3 is CATPGQRYEQYF. Written as DNA, the CDR3 is TGTGCCACCCCGGGACAGAGGTACGAGCAGTACTTC.

The chain uses TRBV5-4 and TRBJ1-1, with 7 bases lining up with TRBD1. The CDR3 sequence is 14 residues long. Per germline, CDR1 SGHNT and CDR2 YYREEE (reference sequence). With V trimmed by 4 bases and J by 5 bases, 8 bases remained unmatched. CDR3 nucleotide sequence: TGTGCCAGCAGCAGGGAACAGGGGAGGACTGAAGCTTTCTTT. It yields the protein CASSREQGRTEAFF. Together with reference TRBV5-4 and TRBJ1-1, the CDR3 gives the full variable domain: ETGVTQSPTHLIKTRGQQVTLRCSSQSGHNTVSWYQQALGQGPQFIFQYYREEENGRGNFPPRFSGLQFPNYSSELNVNALELDDSALYLCASSREQGRTEAFFGQGTRLTVV.

This clone was seen more than once but under ten times. This sequence joins TRBV19 and TRBJ1-1; tentative D call: TRBD1 (6 bases). The germline gives CDR1 LNHDA, CDR2 SQIVND (reference sequence). V lost 4 bases and J lost 8, with 17 bases in between. The CDR3 covers 14 residues. The CDR3: CASSKPSGGREAFF. The DNA of the CDR3 is TGTGCCAGTAGTAAGCCCTCCGGGGGGCGGGAAGCTTTCTTT.

The count of this clone is one. CDR3 in DNA: TGTGCCAGCAGCTTAGTACCGGGACAGGACAATCAGCCCCAGCATTTT. Amino acids: CASSLVPGQDNQPQHF. The chain employs TRBV7-2 and TRBJ1-5; 8 bases map to TRBD1. CDR3 length: 16 amino acids. CDR1 SGHTA and CDR2 FQGNSA come from the germline V gene. V lost 1 base to trimming and J lost 3 bases; unmatched junction nucleotides: 5.